A single sample gave rise to the 16 T cell receptor beta chains below, sequenced in a study of blood T cell repertoires in COVID-19. Sequencing used immunoSEQ multiplex PCR; TCRdb keeps in-frame clones, though not all of them. Seen here are hundreds of thousands of clones, 80% observed once, and the top ten hold 3.5% to 4.5%. Input material: PBMCs or T cells enriched from blood (not recorded which). The receptors originated from a man aged 30-40 years with acute COVID-19.

The V and J genes are TRBV28 and TRBJ1-1; D remains ambiguous. Trimming took off 7 bases at V and 1 base at J, with 10 bases between the two ends. The germline CDR1 and CDR2 sequences are MDHEN and SYDVKM. The CDR3 runs to 13 residues. The DNA for the CDR3 is TGTGCCAGCATTGAAACGGGGAACACTGAAGCTTTCTTT. Protein sequence: CASIETGNTEAFF.

The chain has TRBV19 and TRBJ1-5; tentatively, D is TRBD1 (6 bases). CDR3 size: 16 residues. The V end lost 5 bases, the J end lost 7 bases, and 21 bases lay between the germline ends. The germline V gene encodes CDR1 LNHDA and CDR2 SQIVND (reference sequence). Here the CDR3 reads CASSLMGEQGRQPQHF. The CDR3 nucleotides read TGTGCCAGTAGTCTAATGGGGGAGCAGGGGCGGCAGCCCCAGCATTTT.

This chain connects TRBV10-3 to TRBJ2-3; 9 nucleotides line up with TRBD2. The V segment lost 5 bases and the J segment 2 bases; nucleotides outside the gene matches: 2. Germline assignment: CDR1 ENHRY and CDR2 SYGVKD. This CDR3 contains 14 residues. The CDR3 region has the DNA TGTGCCATCAGTAGCGGGGGGCCCACAGATACGCAGTATTTT. Protein: CAISSGGPTDTQYF.

In this sample, this clone turned up once. The chain's CDR3 is CASRSHRAGGSDTQYF. As DNA, the CDR3 is TGTGCCAGCAGATCTCATCGTGCGGGGGGGTCAGATACGCAGTATTTT. The chain joins TRBV13 to TRBJ2-3, with TRBD2 matching over 9 bases. The germline V gene has CDR1 PRHDT and CDR2 FYEKMQ (reference sequence). The CDR3 totals 16 residues. The V and J ends lost 6 bases and 4 bases, in that order; junction bases with no gene match: 11.

V usage is TRBV5-1 and J usage is TRBJ1-1; no clear D. Germline loops: CDR1 SGHRS, CDR2 YFSETQ. Trimming pared 0 bases from V and 9 bases from J, leaving 12 bases between. The CDR3 runs 13 residues. The CDR3 region has the DNA TGCGCCAGCAGCTTGGATCAGGAAAGAAAAGCTTTCTTT. Translating gives CASSLDQERKAFF.

The chain employs TRBV15 and TRBJ2-3; possible D gene TRBD1, 6 bases. Germline loops: CDR1 LNHNV, CDR2 YYDKDF (reference sequence). The CDR3 is 19 residues long. V lost 3 bases, J lost 0 bases, and 22 bases lay in between. CDR3 loop: CATSSPRGRTPTSTDTQYF. The CDR3 DNA follows: TGTGCCACCAGCAGTCCCAGGGGCAGGACACCCACTAGCACAGATACGCAGTATTTT. Full variable domain (outside the CDR3, taken from reference TRBV15 and TRBJ2-3): DAMVIQNPRYQVTQFGKPVTLSCSQTLNHNVMYWYQQKSSQAPKLLFHYYDKDFNNEADTPDNFQSRRPNTSFCFLDIRSPGLGDTAMYLCATSSPRGRTPTSTDTQYFGPGTRLTVL.

V is TRBV2 and J is TRBJ1-6; the match to TRBD1 covers 8 bases. The CDR3 loop spans 14 amino acids. Germline assignment: CDR1 SNHLY and CDR2 FYNNEI. V trimming: 1 base; J trimming: 14 bases; junction bases outside the gene matches: 7. The chain's CDR3 is CASSEGDRPVTLHF. CDR3 DNA sequence: TGTGCCAGCAGTGAAGGGGACAGGCCAGTAACCCTCCACTTT.

The CDR3 DNA sequence: TGCGCCAGCAGCCCAACAGGAAGTTCCTACGAGCAGTACTTC. This gives the protein CASSPTGSSYEQYF. The chain couples TRBV5-1 to TRBJ2-7; weak D call: TRBD1 (5 bases). Trimming took off 4 bases at V and 1 base at J, with 12 bases between the two ends. Germline V gene sequence: CDR1 SGHRS, CDR2 YFSETQ. There are 14 residues in the CDR3.

The chain carries TRBV9 and TRBJ1-2; D gene uncertain. The CDR3 contains 13 residues. Trimming left V 3 bases short and J 5 bases short, with 11 bases between. Germline V gene lookup returns CDR1 SGDLS and CDR2 YYNGEE. CDR3 bases: TGTGCCAGCAGCGGGAGAAGGTTTTATGGCTACACCTTC. Translated: CASSGRRFYGYTF.

J is TRBJ2-7 and V is TRBV11-2; D is uncertain. The CDR3 runs 13 residues. CDR1 and CDR2 (germline): SGHAT, FQNNGV. The germline V and J ends were trimmed by 5 bases and 5 bases, with 13 bases remaining between them. This chain's CDR3 is CASSPSASHEQYF. The DNA of the CDR3 is TGTGCCAGCAGCCCCAGCGCGTCCCACGAGCAGTACTTC. Based on the CDR3 plus reference TRBV11-2 and TRBJ2-7, the full variable domain is EAGVAQSPRYKIIEKRQSVAFWCNPISGHATLYWYQQILGQGPKLLIQFQNNGVVDDSQLPKDRFSAERLKGVDSTLKIQPAKLEDSAVYLCASSPSASHEQYFGPGTRLTVT.

This clone showed up just once. The gene calls are TRBV11-3 and TRBJ1-5, with TRBD1 identical over 9 bases. This CDR3 comprises 17 residues. The V gene's germline CDR1 is SGHNT and CDR2 YENEEA. V shed 5 bases, J shed 4 bases, and the junction held 12 bases outside the gene matches. CDR3 sequence reads: CASSQASGTGNNQPQHF. The CDR3 DNA reads TGTGCCAGCAGCCAAGCCTCCGGGACAGGGAATAATCAGCCCCAGCATTTT.

This clone was seen just once. V usage is TRBV19 and J usage is TRBJ2-1, with 15 bases lining up with TRBD2. Losses at the gene ends were 3 bases for V and 4 bases for J; bases not matched to a gene: 7. Germline CDR1 is LNHDA and CDR2 is SQIVND (reference sequence). The CDR3 covers 18 residues. As DNA, the CDR3 is TGTGCCAGTAGTATGGGACTAGCGGGGGGTTCCGTTTACAATGAGCAGTTCTTC. It yields the protein CASSMGLAGGSVYNEQFF.

This chain uses TRBV28 with TRBJ1-1; D remains unclear. This CDR3 is built from 13 residues. V lost 2 bases, J lost 1 base, and 5 bases lay in between. Germline CDR1 reads MDHEN; CDR2 reads SYDVKM. The DNA of the CDR3 is TGTGCCAGCAGTTTAGTAGAGAACACTGAAGCTTTCTTT. It codes for CASSLVENTEAFF.

The chain uses TRBV27 and TRBJ1-4, with 7 bases aligning to TRBD1. CDR3 size: 16 residues. V gave up 2 bases and J gave up 7 bases; unmatched junction bases: 10. CDR1 and CDR2 (germline): MNHEY, SMNVEV (reference sequence). CDR3 coding DNA: TGTGCCAGCAGTTTAAGGGACGCAGGGGGGATTGAAAAACTGTTTTTT. Protein sequence: CASSLRDAGGIEKLFF.

The table lists this clone with a few counts. The J gene is TRBJ2-6, the V gene TRBV6-1, with D possibly TRBD1 on 5 matching bases. In germline, CDR1 is MNHNS, CDR2 SASEGT. The V end lost 3 bases, the J end lost 0 bases, and 6 bases lay between the germline ends. The CDR3 sequence is 15 residues long. The CDR3 reads CASSDRVSGANVLTF. The DNA of the CDR3 is TGTGCCAGCAGTGACAGGGTCTCTGGGGCCAACGTCCTGACTTTC.

CDR3 protein: CAWSEGAEGNTIYF. Written as DNA, the CDR3 is TGTGCCTGGAGTGAGGGGGCGGAAGGAAACACCATATATTTT. V usage is TRBV30 and J usage is TRBJ1-3, with TRBD1 identical over 7 bases. Germline lookup yields CDR1 GTSNPN and CDR2 SVGIG (reference sequence). The CDR3 has 14 amino acids. J gave up 4 bases and V 1 base, and 4 bases lay outside the gene matches.